Given below is one T cell receptor (beta chain) in context. Those who donated were healthy HIV-negative adults, with no recent acute infections or vaccinations reported. The data belong to a study of shared clonotypes between healthy human individuals. The test was conducted at deep level. Clones were sequenced by immunoSEQ multiplex PCR, and TCRdb holds only the in-frame ones, with some missing. The sample records about 980,000 clones, 60% to 85% being singletons. Germline V gives CDR1 SGHTA, CDR2 FQGNSA. This CDR3 is built from 13 residues. Trimming left V 5 bases short and J 5 bases short, with 13 bases between.

The source material was memory CD4+ T cells sorted from blood. The subset is: CD45RA-negative fraction. The source of this sequence is a man aged 18 to 30 in good health. The rearrangement joins TRBV7-2 to TRBJ2-7; the D is unclear. The CDR3 DNA reads as TGTGCCAGCAGCCCACAAACACTCAACGAGCAGTACTTC. Protein product: CASSPQTLNEQYF.